The clone carrying this T cell receptor (beta chain) occurred once. Antigen: not known. V lost 5 bases, J lost 5 bases, and 6 bases stayed unmatched. Germline CDR1 is MNHEY and CDR2 is SMNVEV (reference sequence). There are 14 residues in the CDR3. These data originate in a study of cytomegalovirus exposure and HLA in healthy donors. General study points: Earlier analysis yielded a pattern in which most TCR beta V segments were productive about 90% or about 30% of the time. The authors considered a cluster of highly shared sequence variants likely to be a sequencing artifact. It has been reported that TCR beta sequences accurately predicted the HLA-A and HLA-B alleles of most subjects.

PCR was performed using 60 Vbeta and 13 Jbeta primers. The data were produced by immunoSEQ multiplex PCR, yet TCRdb's version contains in-frame clones alone and is incomplete. The sample carries 200,000 or so clones, roughly three quarters recorded once. The receptor was derived from a man aged 50-60 years in good health and CMV-seronegative. The chain is built from TRBV27 and TRBJ2-3; 8 positions match TRBD1. The sample taken for sequencing was PBMCs. CDR3 nucleotide sequence: TGTGCCAGCAGTCCCTGGACAGGGAAAGATACGCAGTATTTT. This encodes CASSPWTGKDTQYF.